The 27 T cell receptor beta chains in this list originate from one sample, sequenced in a study of cytomegalovirus exposure and HLA in healthy donors. The PCR made use of 60 Vbeta and 13 Jbeta primers. Repertoires were generated with immunoSEQ multiplex PCR, while TCRdb's copy carries only in-frame clones and drops some. This table holds about 140,000 clones, 84% found once. Sequencing input: PBMCs. Every receptor here comes from a boy aged 2 to 10 in good health and CMV-seronegative.

This chain uses TRBV12-5 with TRBJ1-2, with D hard to call. Germline CDR1 and CDR2: LGHNT and FRNRAP. The CDR3 runs to 15 residues. V lost 2 bases and J lost 4, with 14 bases in between. In DNA, the CDR3 is TGTGCTAGTGGTTTGACTGGCTCCGGGGTCTATGGCTACACCTTC. Residues: CASGLTGSGVYGYTF.

The chain employs TRBV13 and TRBJ1-2; 7 nucleotides match TRBD1. With V trimmed by 7 bases and J by 2 bases, 10 bases remained unmatched. Germline CDR1 is PRHDT and CDR2 is FYEKMQ (reference sequence). This CDR3 contains 15 residues. In nucleotides, the CDR3 is TGTGCCAGCAACGACCCCAGACAGGGCAACTATGGCTACACCTTC. Encoded protein: CASNDPRQGNYGYTF.

The CDR3: CASTGGRIRSYGYTF. As DNA, the CDR3 is TGTGCCAGTACAGGGGGACGGATTAGAAGCTATGGCTACACCTTC. The genes are TRBV19 and TRBJ1-2; TRBD1 matches at 7 bases. CDR3 length equals 15 residues. Germline lookup yields CDR1 LNHDA and CDR2 SQIVND (reference sequence). V gave up 7 bases and J gave up 4 bases; unmatched junction bases: 12.

The V and J genes are TRBV4-3 and TRBJ1-4, with a tentative D call TRBD1 (5 bases). The V gene's germline CDR1 is LGHNA and CDR2 YSLEER. The CDR3 is 17 residues long. Between the trimmed V and J ends, which lost 0 bases and 8 bases, there was a span of 19 bases. The CDR3 reads CASSQDPNRPQGEKLFF. The CDR3 region has the DNA TGCGCCAGCAGCCAAGATCCGAACCGGCCCCAGGGAGAAAAACTGTTTTTT.

This sequence joins TRBV28 and TRBJ2-4; tentative D call: TRBD1 (6 bases). The germline gives CDR1 MDHEN, CDR2 SYDVKM. The CDR3 sequence is 14 residues long. The V gene lost 6 bases and the J gene lost 4 bases, with 13 bases spanning the gap. This CDR3 is CASSQLTGKNIQYF. CDR3 nucleotides: TGTGCCAGCAGCCAATTGACAGGAAAAAACATTCAGTACTTC.

The chain employs TRBV7-3 and TRBJ2-1; TRBD2 agrees at 10 bases. The V and J ends lost 5 bases and 6 bases, in that order; junction bases with no gene match: 10. The germline CDR1 and CDR2 sequences are SGHTA and FQGTGA. This CDR3 has 16 residues. CDR3 DNA sequence: TGTGCCAGCAGCCCCACCCTAACTAGCGGGGCCAATGAGCAGTTCTTC. This sequence encodes CASSPTLTSGANEQFF.

V usage is TRBV9 and J usage is TRBJ2-1; 9 positions agree with TRBD2. The CDR3 loop spans 15 amino acids. Trimming took 0 bases from V and 5 from J; bases not matched to a gene: 3. Germline V gene lookup returns CDR1 SGDLS and CDR2 YYNGEE. CDR3 bases: TGTGCCAGCAGCGTAGGGTCTAGCGGGAACAATGAGCAGTTCTTC. Protein: CASSVGSSGNNEQFF.

V is TRBV5-1 and J is TRBJ1-1; D is ambiguous. The CDR3 contains 13 residues. The germline V gene encodes CDR1 SGHRS and CDR2 YFSETQ. The V and J ends lost 0 bases and 6 bases respectively, with 9 bases between them. CDR3 amino acids: CASSLAEAPEAFF. The CDR3 coding sequence is TGCGCCAGCAGCTTGGCCGAGGCCCCTGAAGCTTTCTTT.

The V call is TRBV6-5, the J call TRBJ1-2; possibly TRBD1 for D (6 bases). The V and J ends lost 6 bases and 2 bases respectively, with 13 bases between them. This CDR3 comprises 14 residues. Germline V gene data show CDR1 as MNHEY and CDR2 as SVGAGI. The CDR3 spells CASSNRASNYGYTF. The CDR3 bases are TGTGCCAGCAGCAACAGGGCGTCCAACTATGGCTACACCTTC.

The rearrangement links TRBV4-1 to TRBJ1-2, with TRBD1 identical over 7 bases. The V and J ends lost 5 bases and 4 bases, in that order; junction bases with no gene match: 16. CDR1 MGHRA and CDR2 YSYEKL come from the germline V gene. CDR3 size: 17 residues. CDR3 protein: CASSNQALQGQSYGYTF. CDR3 coding DNA: TGCGCCAGCAGCAATCAGGCCCTACAGGGACAGAGCTATGGCTACACCTTC.

This rearrangement joins TRBV30 to TRBJ1-1; D unresolved. V shed 3 bases and J shed 5 bases, with 13 bases lying between them. CDR1 GTSNPN and CDR2 SVGIG come from the germline V gene (reference sequence). The CDR3 is 13 amino acids. The CDR3, as DNA: TGTGCCTGGAGCTTGACGAGAGGAACTGAAGCTTTCTTT. It yields the protein CAWSLTRGTEAFF. The full variable domain, rest sourced from reference TRBV30 and TRBJ1-1, is SQTIHQWPATLVQPVGSPLSLECTVEGTSNPNLYWYRQAAGRGLQLLFYSVGIGQISSEVPQNLSASRPQDRQFILSSKKLLLSDSGFYLCAWSLTRGTEAFFGQGTRLTVV.

This clone has only one observation. The rearrangement joins TRBV7-2 to TRBJ2-6, with 7 bases that match TRBD1. The CDR3 sequence is 17 residues long. V was clipped by 1 base and J by 3 bases; unmatched bases: 6. Per germline, CDR1 SGHTA and CDR2 FQGNSA. As DNA, the CDR3 is TGTGCCAGCAGCTTAGGCTACAGGGGCGTTGGGGCCAACGTCCTGACTTTC. It is translated as CASSLGYRGVGANVLTF.

The chain is built from TRBV19 and TRBJ2-1, with a weak D call TRBD2 (5 bases). The V and J ends lost 0 bases and 6 bases respectively, with 9 bases between them. The CDR3 runs to 14 residues. The V gene's germline CDR1 is LNHDA and CDR2 SQIVND (reference sequence). CDR3 residues: CASSIDQLVNEQFF. The DNA for the CDR3 is TGTGCCAGTAGTATAGATCAACTAGTCAATGAGCAGTTCTTC.

V is TRBV7-9 and J is TRBJ2-1; D possibly corresponds to TRBD1 (6 bases). Germline CDR1 and CDR2: SEHNR and FQNEAQ (reference sequence). The CDR3 has 13 residues. V was pared by 6 bases and J by 1 base, with 7 bases between. The CDR3 loop reads CASRGQSYNEQFF. CDR3 coding DNA: TGTGCCAGCAGGGGACAATCCTACAATGAGCAGTTCTTC.

V is TRBV28 and J is TRBJ2-1, with TRBD1 identical over 8 bases. The length of the CDR3 is 18 residues. Germline loops: CDR1 MDHEN, CDR2 SYDVKM. Trimming at V came to 0 bases and at J to 7 bases, leaving 14 bases not matched to a gene. In nucleotides, the CDR3 is TGTGCCAGCAGTTTATGGTCCAGGTTGCGGGACAGGCCGAATGAGCAGTTCTTC. Its protein product is CASSLWSRLRDRPNEQFF.

The V and J genes are TRBV6-5 and TRBJ2-7; 8 bases align to TRBD2. Germline CDR1 reads MNHEY; CDR2 reads SVGAGI. V lost 4 bases and J lost 4; bases outside the gene matches: 0. CDR3 length equals 12 residues. This CDR3 is CASSLAGYEQYF. CDR3 nucleotides: TGTGCCAGCAGTTTAGCGGGATACGAGCAGTACTTC.

The chain is built from TRBV28 and TRBJ2-7; D is perhaps TRBD2 (7 bases). This CDR3 contains 14 residues. Germline-derived CDR1 and CDR2 are MDHEN and SYDVKM. V lost 11 bases and J lost 6, with 23 bases in between. The CDR3 DNA reads TGTGCCTCAAAGCCGGGGGGCGAAATCAGCGAGCAGTACTTC. Its translation: CASKPGGEISEQYF.

The V gene is TRBV30, the J gene TRBJ2-1; 7 bases agree with TRBD1. After removal of 2 bases from V and 4 bases from J, the junction contained 5 bases not matched to a gene. Germline V lookup: CDR1 GTSNPN, CDR2 SVGIG (reference sequence). The CDR3 runs 14 residues. CDR3 DNA sequence: TGTGCCTGGAGTTCCGGGACAGAGTACAATGAGCAGTTCTTC. Translating it yields CAWSSGTEYNEQFF.

The chain uses TRBV7-9 and TRBJ2-7, with a tentative D call TRBD1 (6 bases). The CDR3 sequence is 16 residues long. CDR1 is SEHNR, CDR2 FQNEAQ, per germline (reference sequence). V was pared by 0 bases and J by 1 base, with 13 bases between. The CDR3 sequence: CASSLALLDSSYEQYF. CDR3 coding DNA: TGTGCCAGCAGCTTAGCGCTGTTGGACAGTTCCTACGAGCAGTACTTC.

The V call is TRBV4-2, the J call TRBJ2-7; 9 positions match TRBD2. Germline loops: CDR1 LGHNA, CDR2 YNFKEQ. This CDR3 is built from 15 residues. V trimming: 0 bases; J trimming: 2 bases; junction bases outside the gene matches: 2. CDR3 sequence reads: CASSQELAGPYEQYF. The CDR3 DNA reads TGTGCCAGCAGCCAAGAGCTAGCGGGGCCCTACGAGCAGTACTTC.

The rearrangement joins TRBV27 to TRBJ2-5; 7 bases agree with TRBD2. CDR1 is MNHEY, CDR2 SMNVEV, per germline (reference sequence). V lost 11 bases, J lost 7 bases, and 7 bases stayed unmatched. The CDR3 has 11 residues. CDR3 protein: CAVGGSGTQYF. DNA of the CDR3: TGTGCCGTGGGGGGGTCGGGGACCCAGTACTTC.

This chain links TRBV7-2 with TRBJ2-2, with 7 bases fitting TRBD2. This CDR3 contains 16 residues. The germline gives CDR1 SGHTA, CDR2 FQGNSA. J was trimmed by 0 bases and V by 8 bases; bases with no gene match: 9. Written as DNA, the CDR3 is TGTGCCAGCGAAGATCCCGGGAGGCCGAACACCGGGGAGCTGTTTTTT. It specifies CASEDPGRPNTGELFF. The full variable domain, in which reference TRBV7-2 and TRBJ2-2 provide the parts outside the CDR3, is GAGVSQSPSNKVTEKGKDVELRCDPISGHTALYWYRQSLGQGLEFLIYFQGNSAPDKSGLPSDRFSAERTGGSVSTLTIQRTQQEDSAVYLCASEDPGRPNTGELFFGEGSRLTVL.

This clone was seen just once. The gene calls are TRBV27 and TRBJ2-1; 9 nucleotides line up with TRBD1. The CDR3 runs to 15 residues. The V and J ends lost 8 bases and 6 bases, in that order; junction bases with no gene match: 11. Per the germline V gene, CDR1 is MNHEY and CDR2 is SMNVEV (reference sequence). The CDR3 is CASLTGTGLFNEQFF. As DNA, the CDR3 is TGTGCCAGCCTAACCGGGACAGGGTTGTTCAATGAGCAGTTCTTC.

The chain links TRBV6-6 to TRBJ1-6; the D gene is possibly TRBD1 (5 bases). Between the trimmed V and J ends, which lost 7 bases and 6 bases, there was a span of 16 bases. Per germline, CDR1 MNHNY and CDR2 SVGAGI (reference sequence). The CDR3 runs to 15 residues. CDR3: CASNAPGQPNSPLHF. The CDR3 region has the DNA TGTGCCAGCAACGCCCCCGGACAACCTAATTCACCCCTCCACTTT.

The J gene is TRBJ2-2, the V gene TRBV11-2; possible D gene TRBD2, 5 bases. With 3 bases removed from V and 3 bases from J, the gap between germline ends came to 8 bases. The CDR3 is 14 amino acids. Germline V gene data show CDR1 as SGHAT and CDR2 as FQNNGV. CDR3 residues: CASSFGRDTGELFF. CDR3 coding DNA: TGTGCCAGCAGCTTCGGGCGGGACACCGGGGAGCTGTTTTTT.

The gene calls are TRBV6-5 and TRBJ2-1; 10 bases align to TRBD2. This CDR3 is 16 amino acids long. With 2 bases clipped from V and 6 bases from J, the junction kept 7 bases outside the gene matches. Germline loops: CDR1 MNHEY, CDR2 SVGAGI. This CDR3 is CASSYRGASGSNEQFF. CDR3 in DNA: TGTGCCAGCAGTTACCGCGGGGCTAGCGGGAGCAATGAGCAGTTCTTC.

This chain joins TRBV18 and TRBJ1-6; TRBD1 matches at 11 bases. After removal of 2 bases from V and 8 bases from J, the junction contained 8 bases not matched to a gene. The CDR3 sequence is 17 residues long. Germline CDR1 is KGHSH and CDR2 is LQKENI. CDR3 nucleotides: TGTGCCAGCTCACCAAAACTCCCGGGACAGGGGGATTCACCCCTCCACTTT. It is translated as CASSPKLPGQGDSPLHF.